This record concerns one TCR beta chain sequence. As yet, its antigen is unknown. This record comes from a study of T cells in tuberculosis. Overall study results and limits: Smaller distances to GMM-specific TCRs suggested their expansion in active tuberculosis.

Here immunoSEQ multiplex PCR was the method, and the copy in TCRdb shows in-frame clones only, minus some. The table shows 25,000 to 35,000 clones, with roughly 95% occurring only once. Germline assignment: CDR1 MNHEY and CDR2 SVGAGI. The V gene lost 3 bases and the J gene lost 3 bases, with 11 bases spanning the gap. CDR3 length: 14 amino acids. Sequenced sample: PBMCs. The sequence was obtained from a donor between 10 and 35 years old with latent tuberculosis or without tuberculosis infection. V is TRBV6-5 and J is TRBJ1-2; tentatively, D is TRBD1 (5 bases). The CDR3: CASSYQGRDYGYTF. The DNA for the CDR3 is TGTGCCAGCAGTTATCAGGGTCGGGACTATGGCTACACCTTC.